This T cell receptor (beta chain) was recovered during a study of CD8+CD57+ T cells in acquired aplastic anemia. CDR3 length equals 19 residues. CDR1 WNHNN and CDR2 SYGVQD come from the germline V gene (reference sequence). Unmatched junction bases numbered 13, after V lost 2 bases and J lost 6 bases. Genomic DNA constituted the template upon which TCR beta VDJ and CDR3 profiling was performed. TCRdb itself ran the reads through MiXCR, one entry per CDR3 protein. The table shows about 270,000 distinct CDR3 sequences, with approximately 56% occurring only once. Regarding the study as a whole: Patients had around 30 CD8+ CDR3 sequences in common with controls (the shared set).

A word on this clonotype: Its antigen is unknown.

The receptor comes from a human donor with severe aplastic anemia or a healthy control (not recorded which). Sequenced: sorted CD4+, CD8+, or CD8+CD57+ T cells (not recorded which) from PBMCs. V and J are TRBV10-1 and TRBJ2-3, with 14 bases identical to TRBD2. CDR3 nucleotides: TGCGCCAGCAGTGAGACTCCCCCAGGGACTAGCGGGAGAATGGATACGCAGTATTTT. Translation: CASSETPPGTSGRMDTQYF.